A selection of T cell receptor beta chains follows, all from one sample in a study of response to subunit inactivated influenza vaccine. Using its own MiXCR run on the RT-PCR reads, TCRdb lists one record per CDR3 protein. The sample has fewer than 750,000 distinct CDR3 sequences, about 14% seen once. The sample consisted of PBMCs from blood, taken roughly 12 days after vaccination. The receptors derive from a man aged 50 to 60 who received an inactivated influenza vaccine. CDR3s include the opening cysteine and the closing phenylalanine or tryptophan. The order of the fields is V gene, J gene, D gene, clone size, CDR3 protein, CDR3 DNA. The D gene is left open where the match is weak. Some rows mark clone size as missing; the rest say once, few, many or name a class of expanded clone.

V gene: TRBV2; J gene: TRBJ2-1; D gene: TRBD2; clone size: few; CDR3 protein: CASSEERGTYNEQFF; CDR3 DNA: TGTGCCAGCAGTGAAGAGCGGGGGACCTACAATGAGCAGTTCTTC
V gene: TRBV6-2/TRBV6-3; J gene: TRBJ2-7; D gene: TRBD1; clone size: -; CDR3 protein: CASSRWAGTVSYVQYF; CDR3 DNA: TGTGCCAGCAGTAGATGGGCAGGGACAGTCTCCTACGTGCAGTACTTC
V gene: TRBV19; J gene: TRBJ2-2; D gene: -; clone size: -; CDR3 protein: CASSISRQLNTGELFF; CDR3 DNA: TGTGCCAGTAGTATTTCCCGACAGCTGAACACCGGGGAGCTGTTTTTT
V gene: TRBV20-1; J gene: TRBJ2-1; D gene: TRBD2; clone size: -; CDR3 protein: CSARPGTSGRNEQFF; CDR3 DNA: TGCAGTGCCCGGCCGGGGACTAGCGGGAGGAATGAGCAGTTCTTC
V gene: TRBV9; J gene: TRBJ2-5; D gene: -; clone size: -; CDR3 protein: CASSEGIENVETQYF; CDR3 DNA: TGTGCCAGCAGCGAGGGCATCGAGAACGTGGAGACCCAGTACTTC
V gene: TRBV28; J gene: TRBJ1-2; D gene: -; clone size: -; CDR3 protein: CASSLSFSGGRNYGYTF; CDR3 DNA: TGTGCCAGCAGTTTATCTTTCAGCGGGGGACGGAACTATGGCTACACCTTC
V gene: TRBV7-9; J gene: TRBJ2-7; D gene: -; clone size: -; CDR3 protein: CASSEPGGVSQYF; CDR3 DNA: TGTGCCAGCAGCGAACCAGGTGGGGTATCGCAGTACTTC
V gene: TRBV4-2; J gene: TRBJ1-1; D gene: -; clone size: -; CDR3 protein: CASSQEAANTEAFF; CDR3 DNA: TGTGCCAGCAGCCAAGAGGCGGCGAACACTGAAGCTTTCTTT
V gene: TRBV10-1; J gene: TRBJ2-7; D gene: -; clone size: few; CDR3 protein: CASSRDTGYEQYF; CDR3 DNA: TGCGCCAGCAGTAGGGACACCGGCTACGAGCAGTACTTC
V gene: TRBV5-1; J gene: TRBJ2-1; D gene: -; clone size: few; CDR3 protein: CASSLGQGGLYNEQFF; CDR3 DNA: TGCGCCAGCAGCTTGGGCCAGGGCGGTTTATACAATGAGCAGTTCTTC
V gene: TRBV7-2; J gene: TRBJ1-6; D gene: -; clone size: -; CDR3 protein: CASSLRQGHSPLHF; CDR3 DNA: TGTGCCAGCAGCTTAAGGCAGGGGCATTCACCCCTCCACTTT
V gene: TRBV7-9; J gene: TRBJ2-1; D gene: -; clone size: -; CDR3 protein: CASSLEWGGEQFF; CDR3 DNA: TGTGCCAGCAGCTTAGAGTGGGGTGGTGAGCAGTTCTTC
V gene: TRBV12-3/TRBV12-4; J gene: TRBJ1-1; D gene: -; clone size: many; CDR3 protein: CASSGPGEAFF; CDR3 DNA: TGTGCCAGCAGCGGTCCGGGAGAAGCTTTCTTT
V gene: TRBV20-1; J gene: TRBJ2-7; D gene: -; clone size: few; CDR3 protein: CSARGAGLDEQYF; CDR3 DNA: TGCAGTGCTAGAGGCGCAGGACTCGACGAGCAGTACTTC
V gene: TRBV4-2; J gene: TRBJ2-4; D gene: -; clone size: -; CDR3 protein: CASSQRGQQLAKNIQYF; CDR3 DNA: TGTGCCAGCAGCCAAAGAGGGCAGCAATTAGCCAAAAACATTCAGTACTTC
V gene: TRBV5-5; J gene: TRBJ2-1; D gene: TRBD2; clone size: -; CDR3 protein: CASSSTSGLSSYNEQFF; CDR3 DNA: TGTGCCAGCAGCTCCACTAGCGGGCTTAGCTCCTACAATGAGCAGTTCTTC
V gene: TRBV9; J gene: TRBJ2-3; D gene: -; clone size: few; CDR3 protein: CASSESRIVTDTQYF; CDR3 DNA: TGTGCCAGCAGCGAGTCCCGCATAGTCACAGATACGCAGTATTTT
V gene: TRBV20-1; J gene: TRBJ2-1; D gene: TRBD2; clone size: -; CDR3 protein: CSAFPSGGGYNEQFF; CDR3 DNA: TGCAGTGCTTTTCCTAGCGGGGGGGGCTACAATGAGCAGTTCTTC
V gene: TRBV28; J gene: TRBJ2-1; D gene: -; clone size: -; CDR3 protein: CATLWGPGSEQFF; CDR3 DNA: TGTGCCACCCTGTGGGGACCGGGGAGTGAGCAGTTCTTC
V gene: TRBV12-3/TRBV12-4; J gene: TRBJ2-1; D gene: -; clone size: few; CDR3 protein: CASSWRTGGSNEQFF; CDR3 DNA: TGTGCCAGCAGTTGGCGGACCGGAGGGTCCAATGAGCAGTTCTTC
V gene: TRBV7-2; J gene: TRBJ2-3; D gene: TRBD2; clone size: -; CDR3 protein: CASSSRLAGGLDTQYF; CDR3 DNA: TGTGCCAGCAGCTCCCGACTAGCGGGGGGCTTGGATACGCAGTATTTT
V gene: TRBV12-3/TRBV12-4; J gene: TRBJ1-4; D gene: -; clone size: -; CDR3 protein: CASSLDGWGEKLFF; CDR3 DNA: TGTGCCAGCAGTTTAGACGGGTGGGGTGAAAAACTGTTTTTT
V gene: TRBV7-8; J gene: TRBJ2-1; D gene: TRBD2; clone size: few; CDR3 protein: CASSLGASGGALEQFF; CDR3 DNA: TGTGCCAGCAGCTTAGGTGCAAGCGGGGGGGCCCTTGAGCAGTTCTTC
V gene: TRBV24-1; J gene: TRBJ2-1; D gene: TRBD2; clone size: -; CDR3 protein: CATSDLPKTSGGFNEQFF; CDR3 DNA: TGTGCCACCAGTGATTTGCCCAAAACTAGCGGGGGGTTCAATGAGCAGTTCTTC
V gene: TRBV7-8; J gene: TRBJ2-2; D gene: TRBD2; clone size: few; CDR3 protein: CASSLFTSGRNGPGELFF; CDR3 DNA: TGTGCCAGCAGCTTATTTACTAGCGGGAGAAATGGGCCCGGGGAGCTGTTTTTT
V gene: TRBV2; J gene: TRBJ2-5; D gene: TRBD2; clone size: -; CDR3 protein: CASSVLAGGSETQYF; CDR3 DNA: TGTGCCAGCAGTGTTCTAGCGGGGGGGTCAGAGACCCAGTACTTC
V gene: TRBV6-1; J gene: TRBJ2-1; D gene: -; clone size: -; CDR3 protein: CASSEIGAYYNEQFF; CDR3 DNA: TGTGCCAGCAGTGAAATAGGAGCTTACTACAATGAGCAGTTCTTC
V gene: TRBV7-9; J gene: TRBJ2-7; D gene: -; clone size: few; CDR3 protein: CASSAGPVYEQYF; CDR3 DNA: TGTGCCAGCAGCGCGGGCCCTGTCTACGAGCAGTACTTC
V gene: TRBV5-1; J gene: TRBJ2-1; D gene: -; clone size: -; CDR3 protein: CASSPMTGTEYNEQFF; CDR3 DNA: TGCGCCAGCAGCCCAATGACCGGGACGGAATACAATGAGCAGTTCTTC
V gene: TRBV20-1; J gene: TRBJ2-3; D gene: -; clone size: -; CDR3 protein: CSARAGGNTDTQYF; CDR3 DNA: TGCAGTGCTAGAGCCGGAGGGAACACAGATACGCAGTATTTT
V gene: TRBV6-1; J gene: TRBJ2-5; D gene: -; clone size: -; CDR3 protein: CASSGPHSLETQYF; CDR3 DNA: TGTGCCAGCAGTGGCCCCCATTCGCTAGAGACCCAGTACTTC
V gene: TRBV6-1; J gene: TRBJ2-2; D gene: -; clone size: -; CDR3 protein: CASSEGTERAGELFF; CDR3 DNA: TGTGCCAGCAGTGAAGGGACAGAACGAGCCGGGGAGCTGTTTTTT
V gene: TRBV11-2; J gene: TRBJ2-5; D gene: -; clone size: few; CDR3 protein: CASTRIPGSEETQYF; CDR3 DNA: TGTGCCAGCACCCGAATCCCAGGGTCCGAGGAGACCCAGTACTTC
V gene: TRBV20-1; J gene: TRBJ2-2; D gene: -; clone size: few; CDR3 protein: CSARKGPGELFF; CDR3 DNA: TGCAGTGCTAGGAAAGGGCCCGGGGAGCTGTTTTTT
V gene: TRBV6-2/TRBV6-3; J gene: TRBJ2-5; D gene: -; clone size: few; CDR3 protein: CASSSKRRQETQYF; CDR3 DNA: TGTGCCAGCAGTAGCAAGCGGCGGCAAGAGACCCAGTACTTC
V gene: TRBV4-2; J gene: TRBJ2-2; D gene: TRBD2; clone size: few; CDR3 protein: CASSLFGTSGSGGELFF; CDR3 DNA: TGTGCCAGCAGCCTCTTTGGGACTAGCGGATCTGGGGGGGAGCTGTTTTTT
V gene: TRBV5-5; J gene: TRBJ2-1; D gene: -; clone size: few; CDR3 protein: CASSLSVIGGDEQFF; CDR3 DNA: TGTGCCAGCAGTTTGTCGGTTATTGGGGGCGATGAGCAGTTCTTC
V gene: TRBV7-2; J gene: TRBJ1-3; D gene: -; clone size: -; CDR3 protein: CASSLMDNSGNTIYF; CDR3 DNA: TGTGCCAGCAGCTTAATGGACAACTCTGGAAACACCATATATTTT